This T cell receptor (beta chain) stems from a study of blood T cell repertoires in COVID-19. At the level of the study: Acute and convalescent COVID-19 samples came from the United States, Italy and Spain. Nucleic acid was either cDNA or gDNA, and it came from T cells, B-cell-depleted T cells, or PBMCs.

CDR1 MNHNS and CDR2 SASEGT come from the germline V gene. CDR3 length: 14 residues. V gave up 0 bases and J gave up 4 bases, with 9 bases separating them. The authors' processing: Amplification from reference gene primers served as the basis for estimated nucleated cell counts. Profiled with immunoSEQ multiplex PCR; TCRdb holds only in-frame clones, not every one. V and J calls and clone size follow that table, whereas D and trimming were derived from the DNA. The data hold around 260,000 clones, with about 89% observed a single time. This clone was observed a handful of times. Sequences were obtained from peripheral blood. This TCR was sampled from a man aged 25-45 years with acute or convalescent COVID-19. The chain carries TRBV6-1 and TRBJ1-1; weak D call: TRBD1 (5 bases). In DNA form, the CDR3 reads TGTGCCAGCAGTGAAGCATGGGGCAGCACTGAAGCTTTCTTT. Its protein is CASSEAWGSTEAFF.